Below, one TCR beta chain is given with its context. Trimming took 5 bases from V and 9 from J, leaving 21 bases between them. The CDR3 runs to 15 residues. The germline V gene encodes CDR1 MNHEY and CDR2 SMNVEV (reference sequence). The PCR made use of 60 Vbeta and 13 Jbeta primers. Repertoires were generated with immunoSEQ multiplex PCR, while TCRdb's copy carries only in-frame clones and drops some. The table lists roughly 150,000 clones, over 60% of them singletons. The entry originates in a study of cytomegalovirus exposure and HLA in healthy donors. This sequence was found in a male donor in good health and CMV-seronegative. V usage is TRBV27 and J usage is TRBJ2-3; D gene ambiguous. The sample comprised PBMCs. The CDR3 region is CASSPPSTSTSTQYF. The CDR3 DNA reads TGTGCCAGCAGTCCACCTTCCACTTCCACTTCAACGCAGTATTTT.